This T cell receptor (beta chain) came from a study of T-cell reconstitution after alpha-beta-depleted transplantation in children. Germline assignment: CDR1 SEHNR and CDR2 FQNEAQ (reference sequence). Trimming cost V 4 bases and J 1 base, with 11 bases left between them. The CDR3 extends over 14 amino acids. The library targeted TCRbeta and was prepared with unique molecular identifiers. MiXCR, applied by TCRdb to the PCR reads, yields one record per CDR3 protein. The data show approximately 510,000 distinct CDR3 sequences, approximately 20% seen once. This specimen was PBMCs from the stem cell graft donor, taken from the stem cell graft. The genes are TRBV7-9 and TRBJ2-7; D remains ambiguous. The sequence was obtained from a human donor who donated a stem cell graft to a child with acute lymphoblastic leukemia. The CDR3, as DNA: TGTGCCAGCAGCTCGACCAGAATTTCCTACGAGCAGTACTTC. Residues: CASSSTRISYEQYF.